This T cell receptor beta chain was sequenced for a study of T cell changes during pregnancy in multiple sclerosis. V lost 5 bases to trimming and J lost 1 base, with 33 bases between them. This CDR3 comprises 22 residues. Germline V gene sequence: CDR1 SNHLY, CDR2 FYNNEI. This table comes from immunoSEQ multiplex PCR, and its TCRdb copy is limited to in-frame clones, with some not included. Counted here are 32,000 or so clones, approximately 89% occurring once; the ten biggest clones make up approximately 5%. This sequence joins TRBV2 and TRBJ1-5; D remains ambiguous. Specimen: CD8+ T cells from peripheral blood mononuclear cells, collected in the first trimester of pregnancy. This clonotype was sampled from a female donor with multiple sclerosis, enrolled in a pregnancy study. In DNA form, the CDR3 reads TGTGCCAGCAGTTTCTCCCTCTCGACACCCGCGATAGATTGGTGGAGCAATCAGCCCCAGCATTTT. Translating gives CASSFSLSTPAIDWWSNQPQHF. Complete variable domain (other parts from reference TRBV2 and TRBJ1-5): EPEVTQTPSHQVTQMGQEVILRCVPISNHLYFYWYRQILGQKVEFLVSFYNNEISEKSEIFDDQFSVERPDGSNFTLKIRSTKLEDSAMYFCASSFSLSTPAIDWWSNQPQHFGDGTRLSIL.